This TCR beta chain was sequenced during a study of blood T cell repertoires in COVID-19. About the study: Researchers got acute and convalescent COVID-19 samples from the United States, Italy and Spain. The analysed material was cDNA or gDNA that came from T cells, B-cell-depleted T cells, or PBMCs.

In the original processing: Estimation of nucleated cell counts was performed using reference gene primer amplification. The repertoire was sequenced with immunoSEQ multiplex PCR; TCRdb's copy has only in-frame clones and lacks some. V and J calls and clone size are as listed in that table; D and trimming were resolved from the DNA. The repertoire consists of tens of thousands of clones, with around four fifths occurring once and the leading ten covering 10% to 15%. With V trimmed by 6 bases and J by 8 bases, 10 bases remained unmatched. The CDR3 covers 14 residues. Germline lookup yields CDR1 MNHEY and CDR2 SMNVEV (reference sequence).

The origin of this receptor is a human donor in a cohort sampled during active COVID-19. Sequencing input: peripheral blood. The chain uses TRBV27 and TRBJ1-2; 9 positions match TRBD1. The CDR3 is CASSHPGQGTGYTF. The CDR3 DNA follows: TGTGCCAGCAGCCATCCGGGACAGGGTACAGGCTACACCTTC.